A single sample gave rise to the 28 T cell receptor beta chains below, sequenced in a study of technical replicates of blood from a few donors. Clones were read by immunoSEQ multiplex PCR, and TCRdb kept only the in-frame ones, dropping some. The data show approximately 66,000 clones, around 89% seen once. Material: PBMCs. Every receptor here comes from a human donor in good health. Some clones in this sample may be carry-over from other donors' samples.

Only a few counts were recorded for this clone. V usage is TRBV21-1 and J usage is TRBJ1-3; the table's D call of TRBD1 was not tested on the DNA. TRBV21-1 has pseudogene status. The CDR3 is 19 amino acids. For the CDR3, the DNA is TGTGCCAGCAGCAAAGGGATCCGTCAGGGGCGACTCTCTGGAAACACCATATATTTT. This codes for CASSKGIRQGRLSGNTIYF.

This clone was counted only a few times. V usage is TRBV9 and J usage is TRBJ2-1; D unclear. The V gene's germline CDR1 is SGDLS and CDR2 YYNGEE. CDR3 size: 11 residues. The V end was cut by 4 bases, the J end by 9 bases, with 8 bases between. CDR3 loop: CASSTTGEQFF. DNA of the CDR3: TGTGCCAGCAGCACCACGGGTGAGCAGTTCTTC.

The V call is TRBV7-7, the J call TRBJ2-6; 12 bases are shared with TRBD1. Germline V lookup: CDR1 SSHAT, CDR2 FNYEAQ (reference sequence). V dropped 5 bases and J dropped 4; count of bases not matched to a gene: 6. The CDR3 is 17 amino acids. CDR3 sequence: CASSERDRGLGANVLTF. CDR3 DNA: TGTGCCAGCAGCGAACGGGACAGGGGGCTCGGGGCCAACGTCCTGACTTTC.

This chain links TRBV27 with TRBJ1-2, with D possibly matching TRBD1 (5 bases). The V end was cut by 2 bases, the J end by 4 bases, with 11 bases between. The germline V gene has CDR1 MNHEY and CDR2 SMNVEV (reference sequence). The CDR3 length is 14 residues. The DNA for the CDR3 is TGTGCCAGCAGTTTAAGATCAGGGCCCTATGGCTACACCTTC. Amino acids: CASSLRSGPYGYTF.

This rearrangement joins TRBV7-2 to TRBJ1-2, with a weak D call TRBD1 (6 bases). The CDR3 runs to 15 residues. From germline, CDR1 is SGHTA and CDR2 FQGNSA. With 5 bases removed from V and 2 bases from J, the gap between germline ends came to 15 bases. The DNA of the CDR3 is TGTGCCAGCAGCATGACAGGAGACACCAACTATGGCTACACCTTC. This sequence encodes CASSMTGDTNYGYTF.

This chain uses TRBV7-9 with TRBJ1-4; D is unclear. The germline V and J ends were trimmed by 1 base and 7 bases, with 13 bases remaining between them. Germline V gene lookup returns CDR1 SEHNR and CDR2 FQNEAQ (reference sequence). The CDR3 length is 15 residues. CDR3 region: CASSLVRGTGEKLFF. The CDR3 nucleotides are TGTGCCAGCAGCTTAGTGCGTGGTACCGGTGAAAAACTGTTTTTT.

This chain connects TRBV6-1 to TRBJ2-2; 7 bases align to TRBD2. This CDR3 has 15 amino acids. Per the germline V gene, CDR1 is MNHNS and CDR2 is SASEGT. Trimming cost V 8 bases and J 4 bases; bases outside gene matches: 10. Here the CDR3 DNA reads TGTGCCAGCCGTTCGGGGGAGGGAGCCACCGGGGAGCTGTTTTTT. It translates to CASRSGEGATGELFF.

This clone has just one count. The genes are TRBV7-2 and TRBJ2-3, with 7 nucleotides matching TRBD2. CDR3 size: 15 residues. The V gene's germline CDR1 is SGHTA and CDR2 FQGNSA. V lost 1 base and J lost 0; bases outside the gene matches: 1. CDR3 nucleotide sequence: TGTGCCAGCAGCTTAGATAGCGGGAGCACAGATACGCAGTATTTT. Residues: CASSLDSGSTDTQYF.

The CDR3 coding sequence is TGCGCCAGCAGCCAAGGGAGTACGGGAGCGTCCACCGGGGAGCTGTTTTTT. Translation: CASSQGSTGASTGELFF. The rearrangement joins TRBV4-3 to TRBJ2-2; possibly TRBD2 for D (6 bases). Trimming stripped 1 base from V and 4 bases from J, with 16 bases between. Germline-derived CDR1 and CDR2 are LGHNA and YSLEER. The CDR3 covers 17 residues.

The rearrangement uses TRBV4-1 and TRBJ2-5; 8 bases align to TRBD1. There are 15 residues in the CDR3. V dropped 3 bases and J dropped 2; count of bases not matched to a gene: 5. CDR1 and CDR2 from the germline V gene are MGHRA and YSYEKL. CDR3 coding DNA: TGCGCCAGCAGCCAGGTGCAGGGGGCGCAAGAGACCCAGTACTTC. It is translated as CASSQVQGAQETQYF.

The chain links TRBV6-1 to TRBJ2-2; D is undetermined. Trimming removed 2 bases from V and 6 bases from J, with 7 bases in between. CDR1 and CDR2 (germline): MNHNS, SASEGT. The CDR3 consists of 13 residues. The CDR3 nucleotides are TGTGCCAGCAGTGAAAACTCTTCCGGGGAGCTGTTTTTT. Translated, it gives CASSENSSGELFF.

The chain links TRBV27 to TRBJ1-1; D unclear. CDR1 is MNHEY, CDR2 SMNVEV, per germline (reference sequence). The CDR3 runs to 15 residues. Trimming cost V 3 bases and J 3 bases, with 14 bases left between them. The CDR3 loop is CASSLSSGIHTEAFF. The CDR3 nucleotides read TGTGCCAGCAGTTTGTCATCCGGGATTCACACTGAAGCTTTCTTT.

This chain joins TRBV7-9 and TRBJ2-5; TRBD2 agrees at 12 bases. The CDR3 has 17 residues. V was pared by 1 base and J by 4 bases, with 7 bases of the junction left unmatched. Germline V gene sequence: CDR1 SEHNR, CDR2 FQNEAQ (reference sequence). The CDR3 coding sequence is TGTGCCAGCAGCTTAGGAGCTAGCGGGAGGGCAGGAGAGACCCAGTACTTC. Protein product: CASSLGASGRAGETQYF.

The chain employs TRBV20-1 and TRBJ1-1; no definite D call. Germline CDR1 is DFQATT and CDR2 is SNEGSKA (reference sequence). The CDR3 consists of 11 residues. V shed 0 bases and J shed 7 bases, with 6 bases lying between them. In DNA form, the CDR3 reads TGCAGTGCTAGAGATCTTAATGAAGCTTTCTTT. This sequence encodes CSARDLNEAFF.

This clone was recorded only once. The chain uses TRBV9 and TRBJ1-2, with 11 positions matching TRBD1. The junction had 3 bases not matched to a gene; V was cut back by 4 bases and J by 4 bases. This CDR3 contains 14 residues. The germline V gene encodes CDR1 SGDLS and CDR2 YYNGEE. In DNA form, the CDR3 reads TGTGCCAGCAGCTCCGGACAGGGGGCCTATGGCTACACCTTC. Its translation is CASSSGQGAYGYTF. Full variable domain (remainder filled in from reference TRBV9 and TRBJ1-2): DSGVTQTPKHLITATGQRVTLRCSPRSGDLSVYWYQQSLDQGLQFLIQYYNGEERAKGNILERFSAQQFPDLHSELNLSSLELGDSALYFCASSSGQGAYGYTFGSGTRLTVV.

This chain connects TRBV29-1 to TRBJ1-1; D possibly corresponds to TRBD1 (5 bases). Germline CDR1 and CDR2: SQVTM and ANQGSEA. Trimming cost V 3 bases and J 4 bases, with 15 bases left between them. CDR3 size: 14 residues. The CDR3 loop is CSVELGHSRTEAFF. DNA of the CDR3: TGCAGCGTTGAGTTGGGGCACTCCCGCACTGAAGCTTTCTTT.

This clone has only one observation. The rearrangement links TRBV7-9 to TRBJ2-2, with 7 positions matching TRBD2. The length of the CDR3 is 18 residues. The junction had 11 bases not matched to a gene; V was cut back by 3 bases and J by 1 base. The V gene's germline CDR1 is SEHNR and CDR2 FQNEAQ (reference sequence). CDR3 loop: CASSFRRFSGQNTGELFF. The CDR3 DNA follows: TGTGCCAGCAGCTTCCGCCGGTTTAGCGGGCAGAACACCGGGGAGCTGTTTTTT.

The chain carries TRBV18 and TRBJ1-1; maybe TRBD1 (6 bases). The CDR3 runs 12 residues. V was pared by 3 bases and J by 10 bases, with 12 bases between. Germline V lookup: CDR1 KGHSH, CDR2 LQKENI. The CDR3 DNA reads as TGTGCCAGCTCACCCAACAGGGAACTAGCTTTCTTT. Encoded protein: CASSPNRELAFF.

The chain is built from TRBV5-1 and TRBJ1-6; maybe TRBD1 (6 bases). Germline V gene data show CDR1 as SGHRS and CDR2 as YFSETQ. V was trimmed by 4 bases and J by 7 bases, leaving 15 bases between them. The CDR3 contains 15 residues. DNA for the CDR3: TGCGCCAGCAGCCCCCAGGACCAGGGGAATTCACCCCTCCACTTT. Amino acid sequence: CASSPQDQGNSPLHF.

The chain couples TRBV2 to TRBJ1-4; unclear D gene. The CDR3 is 16 amino acids. The ends were cut back, 1 base at V and 8 bases at J, with 17 bases in the middle. Germline loops: CDR1 SNHLY, CDR2 FYNNEI. The CDR3 sequence is CASSEGVGGRSEKLFF. CDR3 coding DNA: TGTGCCAGCAGTGAAGGGGTCGGCGGGAGGAGCGAAAAACTGTTTTTT.

This clone was observed once. V is TRBV30 and J is TRBJ2-1; 10 positions agree with TRBD2. The CDR3 loop spans 16 amino acids. Germline trimming cut 3 bases from V and 9 bases from J; bases unmatched to any gene: 14. The germline CDR1 and CDR2 sequences are GTSNPN and SVGIG (reference sequence). The CDR3 region has the DNA TGTGCCTGGAGACCCTTTTACAGCGGGAGGGCGAGTGAGCAGTTCTTC. Amino acid sequence: CAWRPFYSGRASEQFF.

The chain combines TRBV2 with TRBJ2-6; weak D call: TRBD1 (6 bases). V lost 5 bases and J lost 3, with 8 bases in between. This CDR3 region has 14 residues. Germline V lookup: CDR1 SNHLY, CDR2 FYNNEI. CDR3 coding DNA: TGTGCCAGCAGTACAGGGATTGGGGCCAACGTCCTGACTTTC. It yields the protein CASSTGIGANVLTF.

Here the CDR3 reads CASSQYTAGGVEAFF. In DNA form, the CDR3 reads TGCGCCAGCAGTCAATACACGGCGGGTGGAGTTGAAGCTTTCTTT. The J gene is TRBJ1-1, the V gene TRBV4-3, with D unresolved. The CDR3 is made up of 15 amino acids. V was clipped by 6 bases and J by 7 bases, with 21 bases between them. Germline CDR1 is LGHNA and CDR2 is YSLEER.

The chain combines TRBV5-6 with TRBJ2-2; the match to TRBD2 covers 7 bases. The germline V gene has CDR1 SGHDT and CDR2 YYEEEE. This CDR3 is 15 amino acids long. The V gene end was trimmed by 0 bases and the J gene end by 7 bases; junction bases not matched to a gene: 6. The CDR3 loop is CASSLVGGYNGELFF. CDR3 nucleotides: TGTGCCAGCAGCTTGGTCGGGGGGTACAACGGGGAGCTGTTTTTT.

The J gene is TRBJ2-7, the V gene TRBV19; TRBD1 matches at 8 bases. Per the germline V gene, CDR1 is LNHDA and CDR2 is SQIVND (reference sequence). Losses at the gene ends were 2 bases for V and 2 bases for J; bases not matched to a gene: 5. The CDR3 extends over 15 amino acids. The chain's CDR3 is CASSIRTGSPYEQYF. The CDR3 region has the DNA TGTGCCAGTAGTATAAGGACAGGGAGCCCCTACGAGCAGTACTTC.

This sequence joins TRBV6-5 and TRBJ1-5, with 7 bases identical to TRBD1. Germline V lookup: CDR1 MNHEY, CDR2 SVGAGI. V shed 4 bases, J shed 3 bases, and the junction held 9 bases outside the gene matches. This CDR3 has 16 residues. CDR3 sequence reads: CASSSYPGQSNQPQHF. For the CDR3, the DNA is TGTGCCAGCAGTTCCTATCCGGGACAGTCCAATCAGCCCCAGCATTTT.

The genes are TRBV4-2 and TRBJ2-1, with no clear D. V dropped 0 bases and J dropped 5 bases, with 8 bases sitting between them. The CDR3 has 14 residues. Germline CDR1 LGHNA, CDR2 YNFKEQ. The CDR3 bases are TGTGCCAGCAGCCAAGATGGGCTAAACAATGAGCAGTTCTTC. Protein sequence: CASSQDGLNNEQFF.

The genes are TRBV4-2 and TRBJ1-1, with 11 bases fitting TRBD1. The V segment lost 0 bases and the J segment 8 bases; nucleotides outside the gene matches: 5. Germline CDR1 and CDR2: LGHNA and YNFKEQ. The CDR3 contains 15 residues. The CDR3: CASSQDQWTGGEAFF. The CDR3 nucleotides read TGTGCCAGCAGCCAAGATCAGTGGACAGGGGGCGAAGCTTTCTTT.